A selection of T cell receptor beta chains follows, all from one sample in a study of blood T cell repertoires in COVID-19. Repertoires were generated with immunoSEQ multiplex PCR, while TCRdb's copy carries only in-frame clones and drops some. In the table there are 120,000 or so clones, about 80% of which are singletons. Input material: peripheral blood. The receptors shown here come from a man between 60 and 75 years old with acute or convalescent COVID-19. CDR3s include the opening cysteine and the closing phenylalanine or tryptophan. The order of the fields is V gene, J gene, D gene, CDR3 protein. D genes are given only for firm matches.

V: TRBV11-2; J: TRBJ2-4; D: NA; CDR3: CASREGAWAKNIQYF
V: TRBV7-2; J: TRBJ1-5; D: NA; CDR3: CASSLDHSQRQPQHF
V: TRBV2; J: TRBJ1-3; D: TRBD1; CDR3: CASSRQGFSGNTIYF
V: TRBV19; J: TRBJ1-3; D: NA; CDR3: CASSILEGGVSGNTIYF
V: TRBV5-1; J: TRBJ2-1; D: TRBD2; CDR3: CASSLALAGGPGYNEQFF
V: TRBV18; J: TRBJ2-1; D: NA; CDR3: CASSPKMASENEQFF
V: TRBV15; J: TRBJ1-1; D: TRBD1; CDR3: CATSSLQGGTEAFF
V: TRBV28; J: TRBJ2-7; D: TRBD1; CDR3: CASNSNRGRVGYEQYF
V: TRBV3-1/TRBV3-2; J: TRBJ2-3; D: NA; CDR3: CASSQDRGYPDTQYF
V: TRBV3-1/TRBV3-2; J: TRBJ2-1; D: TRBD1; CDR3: CASSQDRGDRVSNEQFF
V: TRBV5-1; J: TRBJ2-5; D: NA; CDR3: CASSLAKQGSETQYF
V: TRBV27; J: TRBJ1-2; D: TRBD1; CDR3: CASSLSTGGHYGYTF
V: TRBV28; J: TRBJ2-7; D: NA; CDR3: CASSRGDRYEQYF
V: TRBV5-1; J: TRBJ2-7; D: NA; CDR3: CASSLDGVPYEQYF
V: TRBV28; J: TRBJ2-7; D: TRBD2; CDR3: CASRSGASGSYEQYF
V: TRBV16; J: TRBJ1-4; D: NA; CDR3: CASSQGGGEKLFF
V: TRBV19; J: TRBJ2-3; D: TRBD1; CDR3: CASSPPGQVTDTQYF
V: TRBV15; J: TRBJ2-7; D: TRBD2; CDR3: CATSRAAGEVAEQYF
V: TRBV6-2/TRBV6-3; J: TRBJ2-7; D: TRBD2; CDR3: CASSPFRLAGRYEQYF
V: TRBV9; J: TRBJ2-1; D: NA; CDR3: CASSPEAGIYNEQFF
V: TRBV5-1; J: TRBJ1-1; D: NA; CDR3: CASSLGHSEAFF
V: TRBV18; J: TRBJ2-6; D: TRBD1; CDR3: CASSRGTGGSGANVLTF
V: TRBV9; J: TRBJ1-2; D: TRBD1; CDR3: CASSFGQGTYGYTF
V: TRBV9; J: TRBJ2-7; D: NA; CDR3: CASSAYSDPSYEQYF
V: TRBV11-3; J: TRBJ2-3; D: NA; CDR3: CASSEVAGTDTQYF
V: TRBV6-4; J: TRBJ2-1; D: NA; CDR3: CASSAQPGQIYEQFF
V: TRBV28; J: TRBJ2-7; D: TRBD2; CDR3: CASTRPLADVYEQYF
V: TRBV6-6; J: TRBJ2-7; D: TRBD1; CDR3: CASSQPDRAEYEQYF
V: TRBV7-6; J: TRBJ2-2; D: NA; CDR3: CASSSFGARGTGELFF
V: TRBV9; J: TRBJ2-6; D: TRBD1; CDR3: CASSGRGQHPNVLTF
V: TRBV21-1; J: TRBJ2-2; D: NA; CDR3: CASSPEGTSGNTGELFF
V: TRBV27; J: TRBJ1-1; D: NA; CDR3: CASSLNPREGDTEAFF
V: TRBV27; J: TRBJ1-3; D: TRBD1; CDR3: CASRTGPSGNTIYF
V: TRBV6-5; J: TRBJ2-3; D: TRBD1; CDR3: CASSYTRQGLEDTQYF
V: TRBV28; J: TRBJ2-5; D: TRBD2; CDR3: CASTPWKVAGGKQETQYF
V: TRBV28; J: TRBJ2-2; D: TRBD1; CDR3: CASQENRGNTGELFF
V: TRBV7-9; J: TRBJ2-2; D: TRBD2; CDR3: CASSLRAGEVTGELFF
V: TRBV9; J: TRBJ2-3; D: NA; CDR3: CASSVEGLTAFASTDTQYF
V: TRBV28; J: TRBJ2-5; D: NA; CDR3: CASSSTEEGFQETQYF
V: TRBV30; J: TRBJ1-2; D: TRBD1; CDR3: CAWEPGTDGGYTF
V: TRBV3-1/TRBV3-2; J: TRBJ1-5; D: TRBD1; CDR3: CASSLGQASNQPQHF
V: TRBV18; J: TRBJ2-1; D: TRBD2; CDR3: CASSKGLASHEQFF
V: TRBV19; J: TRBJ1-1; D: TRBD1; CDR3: CASSRTGVTEAFF
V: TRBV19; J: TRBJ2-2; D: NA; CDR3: CASSIRDNLSGELFF
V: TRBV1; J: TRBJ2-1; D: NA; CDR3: CTSSRWEGEQFF